Sequencing of this T cell receptor beta chain was carried out in a study of T-cell memory formation after mild COVID-19. Study context: TCR clusters were mostly confined to one donor each.

CDR3 length: 13 amino acids. The germline V gene has CDR1 DFQATT and CDR2 SNEGSKA (reference sequence). TCRdb passed the 5' RACE reads through MiXCR, listing each CDR3 protein once. This table holds hundreds of thousands of distinct CDR3 sequences, 20% to 30% found once. The sequence was obtained from an adult woman who had mild COVID-19 (a few samples of this study predate the infection). Cell type and time point are not known. The chain uses TRBV20-1 and TRBJ2-3, with D maybe TRBD2 (6 bases). Material for sequencing was PBMCs or a T cell subset sorted from them (not recorded which). CDR3 amino acids: CILKSGSTDTQYF. The CDR3 DNA reads as TGCATCCTAAAGAGCGGGAGCACAGATACGCAGTATTTT.